Listed below are T cell receptor beta chains from one sample, sequenced in a study of blood T cell repertoires in COVID-19. Assay used: immunoSEQ multiplex PCR; TCRdb lists only in-frame clones, some missing. This table has about 120,000 clones, 90% appearing once. The sequenced material came from peripheral blood. The receptors shown here come from a human donor with active COVID-19. The donor label of this sample is uncertain. Each CDR3 is given with its conserved first and last residue. The D gene is left open where the match is weak. A row's size may be missing; if present it is once, few, many or a size class.

V: TRBV30
D: TRBD2
J: TRBJ2-2
size: .
CDR3: CAWSKGTSGGVLRELFF
DNA: TGTGCCTGGAGTAAGGGGACTAGCGGGGGAGTTCTACGGGAGCTGTTTTTT

V: TRBV7-8
D: TRBD2
J: TRBJ2-3
size: .
CDR3: CASSRAGTSGSTDTQYF
DNA: TGTGCCAGCAGCCGTGCCGGGACTAGCGGGTCCACGGATACGCAGTATTTT

V: TRBV5-1
D: TRBD2
J: TRBJ2-1
size: .
CDR3: CASSASGTSSHEQFF
DNA: TGCGCCAGCAGCGCCTCCGGGACTAGTAGCCATGAGCAGTTCTTC

V: TRBV10-2
D: .
J: TRBJ1-2
size: .
CDR3: CASSEADGYTF
DNA: TGCGCCAGCAGTGAGGCAGATGGCTACACCTTC

V: TRBV7-2
D: TRBD2
J: TRBJ2-7
size: .
CDR3: CASSFKLAGVTYEQYF
DNA: TGTGCCAGCAGCTTCAAGCTAGCGGGGGTTACCTACGAGCAGTACTTC

V: TRBV5-1
D: TRBD1
J: TRBJ1-1
size: .
CDR3: CASSSRGVTWFATGANTEAFF
DNA: TGCGCCAGCAGTAGCCGGGGGGTCACTTGGTTCGCGACAGGGGCGAACACTGAAGCTTTCTTT

V: TRBV7-9
D: .
J: TRBJ1-6
size: few
CDR3: CASSPQTGVNSPLHF
DNA: TGTGCCAGCAGCCCGCAGACAGGTGTCAATTCACCCCTCCACTTT

V: TRBV6-5
D: TRBD1
J: TRBJ1-1
size: .
CDR3: CASSTGTGSDTEAFF
DNA: TGTGCCAGCAGTACTGGGACAGGGTCGGACACTGAAGCTTTCTTT

V: TRBV7-9
D: .
J: TRBJ1-5
size: .
CDR3: CASSPRDQPQHF
DNA: TGTGCCAGCAGCCCCAGGGATCAGCCCCAGCATTTT

V: TRBV3-1/TRBV3-2
D: .
J: TRBJ2-7
size: .
CDR3: CASSQDVEGASYEQYF
DNA: TGTGCCAGCAGCCAAGATGTGGAGGGGGCTTCCTACGAGCAGTACTTC

V: TRBV28
D: TRBD2
J: TRBJ2-2
size: .
CDR3: CASAHSGGARTGELFF
DNA: TGTGCCAGCGCCCATAGCGGGGGGGCTCGGACCGGGGAGCTGTTTTTT

V: TRBV6-2/TRBV6-3
D: TRBD1
J: TRBJ1-5
size: .
CDR3: CASSYPVGKGAVGNQPQHF
DNA: TGTGCCAGCAGTTACCCCGTTGGGAAGGGGGCCGTGGGCAATCAGCCCCAGCATTTT

V: TRBV19
D: .
J: TRBJ1-3
size: once
CDR3: CASRIESSGNTIYF
DNA: TGTGCCAGTAGGATAGAGTCGTCTGGAAACACCATATATTTT

V: TRBV5-1
D: TRBD1
J: TRBJ1-2
size: .
CDR3: CASSQYQDRARYGYTF
DNA: TGCGCCAGCAGCCAATACCAGGACAGGGCACGGTATGGCTACACCTTC

V: TRBV19
D: .
J: TRBJ1-2
size: .
CDR3: CASSPTYPYGYTF
DNA: TGTGCCAGTAGTCCGACATACCCCTATGGCTACACCTTC

V: TRBV28
D: TRBD1
J: TRBJ1-2
size: .
CDR3: CASSYRGFNYGYTF
DNA: TGTGCCAGCAGCTACAGGGGGTTTAACTATGGCTACACCTTC

V: TRBV28
D: TRBD1
J: TRBJ1-2
size: .
CDR3: CATPLGPGGLYGYTF
DNA: TGTGCCACCCCACTCGGGCCAGGGGGTCTCTATGGCTACACCTTC

V: TRBV6-2/TRBV6-3
D: TRBD1
J: TRBJ1-1
size: .
CDR3: CASSYRSRQGGAFF
DNA: TGTGCCAGCAGTTACCGGTCAAGACAGGGGGGAGCTTTCTTT